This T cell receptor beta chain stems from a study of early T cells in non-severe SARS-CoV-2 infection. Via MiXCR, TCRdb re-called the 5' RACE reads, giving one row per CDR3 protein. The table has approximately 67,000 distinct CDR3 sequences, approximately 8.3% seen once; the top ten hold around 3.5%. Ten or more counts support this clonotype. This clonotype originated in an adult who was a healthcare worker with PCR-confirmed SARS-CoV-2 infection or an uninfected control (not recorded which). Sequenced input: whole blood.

This CDR3 is CATEGGQAERTEAFF. As DNA, the CDR3 is TGTGCCACGGAGGGGGGACAGGCCGAACGAACTGAAGCTTTCTTT. This rearrangement joins TRBV6-6 to TRBJ1-1; 8 bases map to TRBD1. CDR1 and CDR2 from the germline V gene are MNHNY and SVGAGI (reference sequence). The CDR3 spans 15 residues. V lost 10 bases and J lost 5; bases outside the gene matches: 15.